This is a list of T cell receptor beta chains from one sample in a study of T cells in Graves' hyperthyroidism and ophthalmopathy. TCRdb reprocessed the multiplex PCR reads via MiXCR and lists one record per CDR3 protein. The repertoire holds around 490,000 distinct CDR3 sequences, just under 20% seen once, with 40% to 50% in the top ten. Sequencing used blood. All receptors derive from a man aged 40-50 years with Graves' ophthalmopathy. The CDR3 runs from the conserved cysteine through the conserved F or W. Each record gives: clone size, V gene, D gene, J gene, CDR3 DNA, CDR3 protein. A D gene is named only where the DNA matches it firmly. Some rows mark clone size as missing; the rest say once, few, many or name a class of expanded clone.

size: -
V: TRBV28
D: -
J: TRBJ2-3
DNA: TGTGCCAGCAGCCCTTCACTAGAGACCCCTAATACGCAGTATTTT
CDR3: CASSPSLETPNTQYF

size: many
V: TRBV12-3/TRBV12-4
D: -
J: TRBJ1-1
DNA: TGTGCCAGCAAATTACCCGGGTCCCACACTGAAGCTTTCTTT
CDR3: CASKLPGSHTEAFF

size: many
V: TRBV28
D: TRBD2
J: TRBJ2-1
DNA: TGTGCCAGCAGTTTAGGGGCTAGCGGGATAATTCACAATGAGCAGTTCTTC
CDR3: CASSLGASGIIHNEQFF

size: many
V: TRBV11-3
D: -
J: TRBJ2-2
DNA: TGTGCCAGCAGCTCGCACAAAAGGGAGCTGTTTTTT
CDR3: CASSSHKRELFF

size: few
V: TRBV19
D: -
J: TRBJ1-2
DNA: TGTGCCAGTAGTATCTTTAACCCACAGGGCGGCTATGGCTACACCTTC
CDR3: CASSIFNPQGGYGYTF

size: few
V: TRBV20-1
D: TRBD2
J: TRBJ2-7
DNA: TGCAGTGCTAGCCTTAGCGGGGGACTCTACGAGCAGTACTTC
CDR3: CSASLSGGLYEQYF

size: few
V: TRBV7-9
D: TRBD2
J: TRBJ2-7
DNA: TGTGCCAGCAGCCGCCGCTATCTAGCGGGAGGTGTCGGCGAGCAGTACTTC
CDR3: CASSRRYLAGGVGEQYF

size: -
V: TRBV20-1
D: -
J: TRBJ1-1
DNA: TGCAGCCAGGGGTCTCGCACTGAAGCTTTCTTT
CDR3: CSQGSRTEAFF

size: -
V: TRBV7-9
D: TRBD1
J: TRBJ2-1
DNA: TGTGCCAGCAGCTTTCCAGGGGGTTCGCTAGCCAATGAGCAGTTCTTC
CDR3: CASSFPGGSLANEQFF

size: few
V: TRBV7-9
D: TRBD1
J: TRBJ2-5
DNA: TGTGCCAGCAGCTTCAGGGGGCTCGAGGAGACCCAGTACTTC
CDR3: CASSFRGLEETQYF

size: few
V: TRBV10-3
D: TRBD1
J: TRBJ2-7
DNA: TGTGCCATCAGTGAAGGGGACAGATCTTACTACGAGCAGTACTTC
CDR3: CAISEGDRSYYEQYF

size: few
V: TRBV12-3/TRBV12-4
D: -
J: TRBJ1-1
DNA: TGTGCCAGCAGTTTCAGGCGGAAGAACACTGAAGCTTTCTTT
CDR3: CASSFRRKNTEAFF

size: few
V: TRBV11-2
D: -
J: TRBJ2-7
DNA: TGTGCCAGCAGCTCCCCAGTGGGCTTCCCCTACGAGCAGTACTTC
CDR3: CASSSPVGFPYEQYF

size: many
V: TRBV6-1
D: -
J: TRBJ2-7
DNA: TGTGCCAGCAGTGCACCAAGGGGGGACGAGCAGTACTTC
CDR3: CASSAPRGDEQYF

size: many
V: TRBV12-3/TRBV12-4
D: -
J: TRBJ1-5
DNA: TGTGCCAGCAGTTTTGACAGAGTACAGCCCCAGCATTTT
CDR3: CASSFDRVQPQHF

size: few
V: TRBV2
D: TRBD1
J: TRBJ1-2
DNA: TGTGCCAGCAGTGAAGATGGGACAGGGGGATTCGGAGGCTACACCTTC
CDR3: CASSEDGTGGFGGYTF

size: -
V: TRBV7-6
D: TRBD2
J: TRBJ2-7
DNA: TGTGCCAGCAGCCCACCCGGGACTAGCGTGTACGAGCAGTACTTC
CDR3: CASSPPGTSVYEQYF

size: -
V: TRBV7-2
D: -
J: TRBJ2-5
DNA: TGTGCCAGCAGTAGGAACTTTGGGACCCAGTACTTC
CDR3: CASSRNFGTQYF

size: -
V: TRBV15
D: TRBD1
J: TRBJ2-7
DNA: TGTGCCACCAGCAGAGGTGGGGACAGGGGGCACGAGCAGTACTTC
CDR3: CATSRGGDRGHEQYF

size: many
V: TRBV2
D: -
J: TRBJ2-5
DNA: TGTGCCAGCAGTGAAGCGCTGGCAAAAGAGACCCAGTACTTC
CDR3: CASSEALAKETQYF

size: few
V: TRBV9
D: -
J: TRBJ2-6
DNA: TGTGCCAGCAGCGTAAGGCTACTCGGGGCCAACGTCCTGACTTTC
CDR3: CASSVRLLGANVLTF

size: many
V: TRBV30
D: TRBD1
J: TRBJ2-7
DNA: TGTGCCTGGAGGGGCAGGGGGTCCTACGAGCAGTACTTC
CDR3: CAWRGRGSYEQYF

size: few
V: TRBV3-1
D: -
J: TRBJ1-3
DNA: TGTGCCAGCAGCCTGATCCTCGGGGAGCTCTCTGGAAACACCATATATTTT
CDR3: CASSLILGELSGNTIYF

size: many
V: TRBV11-2
D: TRBD2
J: TRBJ2-3
DNA: TGTGCCAGCAGCCCGACTAGCGGGGGCCATACGCAGTATTTT
CDR3: CASSPTSGGHTQYF

size: many
V: TRBV28
D: -
J: TRBJ2-7
DNA: TGTGCCAGCAGTAACAACCCCTACGAGCAGTACTTC
CDR3: CASSNNPYEQYF

size: many
V: TRBV7-2
D: TRBD1
J: TRBJ1-6
DNA: TGTGCCAGCAGCTATGGACAGGGGGGATCACCCCTCCACTTT
CDR3: CASSYGQGGSPLHF

size: -
V: TRBV11-2
D: -
J: TRBJ2-3
DNA: TGTGCCAGCAGCTCCAATCCAGGGAGGGATACGCAGTATTTT
CDR3: CASSSNPGRDTQYF

size: many
V: TRBV2
D: -
J: TRBJ2-4
DNA: TGTGCCAGCTGGCTCATGGGGAGCCCCCTTGAAAACATTCAGTACTTC
CDR3: CASWLMGSPLENIQYF

size: -
V: TRBV7-9
D: -
J: TRBJ2-5
DNA: TGTGCCTACAGCCCTACCGGGACCGATAGAGAGACCCAGTACTTC
CDR3: CAYSPTGTDRETQYF

size: many
V: TRBV30
D: -
J: TRBJ1-1
DNA: TGTGCCTGGAGTAACAGGGCCCGCCTATACACTGAAGCTTTCTTT
CDR3: CAWSNRARLYTEAFF

size: few
V: TRBV6-1
D: -
J: TRBJ2-2
DNA: TGTGCCAGTAAGAACGGGTATACGAACACCGGGGAGCTGTTTTTT
CDR3: CASKNGYTNTGELFF

size: once
V: TRBV3-1
D: -
J: TRBJ2-6
DNA: TGTGCCAGCAGCAGACTAGGACAGGAAGGGGGGGCCAACGTCCTGACTTTC
CDR3: CASSRLGQEGGANVLTF

size: -
V: TRBV9
D: -
J: TRBJ2-3
DNA: TGTGCCAGCAGCGTGGATTGGACCCCTCCGGGGACAGATACGCAGTATTTT
CDR3: CASSVDWTPPGTDTQYF

size: -
V: TRBV20-1
D: -
J: TRBJ1-1
DNA: TGCAGTGCTAGAGGGGGGTCCCGACAAGCTTTCTTT
CDR3: CSARGGSRQAFF

size: -
V: TRBV30
D: -
J: TRBJ2-5
DNA: TGTGCCTGGAGGGGGCTCCCAGAGACCCAGTACTTC
CDR3: CAWRGLPETQYF

size: many
V: TRBV28
D: TRBD1
J: TRBJ1-1
DNA: TGTGCCAGCAGTCTAACTCCAGGGGGCCCAGGAGCTTTCTTT
CDR3: CASSLTPGGPGAFF

size: few
V: TRBV20-1
D: TRBD2
J: TRBJ2-1
DNA: TGCAGTGCTAGAGTTGTACCGGGACTAGCGGGGGGCAATGAGCAGTTCTTC
CDR3: CSARVVPGLAGGNEQFF

size: many
V: TRBV2
D: -
J: TRBJ2-1
DNA: TGTGCCAGCAGTGAATGGGGGCCCAGGGGCAACAATGAGCAGTTCTTC
CDR3: CASSEWGPRGNNEQFF

size: -
V: TRBV10-1
D: TRBD1
J: TRBJ1-4
DNA: TGCGCCAGCAGTGAGGCCGGGACAGGACTTACCCTTAATGAAAAACTGTTTTTT
CDR3: CASSEAGTGLTLNEKLFF

size: -
V: TRBV7-2
D: -
J: TRBJ2-7
DNA: TGTGCCAGCAGCTTACTATACAGGGCCTACGAGCAGTACTTC
CDR3: CASSLLYRAYEQYF

size: many
V: TRBV28
D: TRBD1
J: TRBJ2-4
DNA: TGTGCCAGCAGAGAGACAGGGGTTATAGCCAAAAACATTCAGTACTTC
CDR3: CASRETGVIAKNIQYF

size: few
V: TRBV7-2
D: -
J: TRBJ1-2
DNA: TGTGCCAGCAGCTTAGGAAACTCGGACCTCAACTATGGCTACACCTTC
CDR3: CASSLGNSDLNYGYTF

size: few
V: TRBV20-1
D: TRBD1
J: TRBJ1-5
DNA: TGCAGTGCTAACCGGGACAGGGGTCTTCAGCCCCAGCATTTT
CDR3: CSANRDRGLQPQHF

size: few
V: TRBV15
D: -
J: TRBJ1-2
DNA: TGTGCCACCAGCAGAGTCACGGTGCCCGGGAACTATGGCTACACCTTC
CDR3: CATSRVTVPGNYGYTF

size: -
V: TRBV19
D: -
J: TRBJ1-2
DNA: TGTGCCAGTAGTTTCGGGACGGTCGGGGGAGATGGCTACACCTTC
CDR3: CASSFGTVGGDGYTF

size: -
V: TRBV20-1
D: -
J: TRBJ2-7
DNA: TGCAGTGCTAGAGATCTAAGAGGAGCGAACCCCTACGAGCAGTACTTC
CDR3: CSARDLRGANPYEQYF

size: many
V: TRBV7-3
D: -
J: TRBJ2-1
DNA: TGTGCCAGTCCGGGGGCCGGGGACAGCTCCTACAATGAGCAGTTCTTC
CDR3: CASPGAGDSSYNEQFF

size: many
V: TRBV20-1
D: -
J: TRBJ2-7
DNA: TGCAGTGCTAGACCTGGACAGTCCCCGTACGAGCAGTACTTC
CDR3: CSARPGQSPYEQYF

size: -
V: TRBV10-2
D: TRBD1
J: TRBJ2-7
DNA: TGCGCCAGCAGTGAAGTGCCAGGGGGCTACGAGCAGTACTTC
CDR3: CASSEVPGGYEQYF

size: -
V: TRBV20-1
D: TRBD2
J: TRBJ2-5
DNA: TGCAGTGCTAGGGGACTAGCGGGGGGGCCGGTAAAGACCCAGTACTTC
CDR3: CSARGLAGGPVKTQYF

size: many
V: TRBV3-1
D: -
J: TRBJ1-5
DNA: TGTGCCAGCAGCCAAGCTGGCGGTCAGCCCCAGCATTTT
CDR3: CASSQAGGQPQHF

size: -
V: TRBV7-9
D: -
J: TRBJ2-7
DNA: TGTGCCAGCAGCTCCAGGGGGGTCATGCCCTACGAGCAGTACTTC
CDR3: CASSSRGVMPYEQYF

size: -
V: TRBV7-9
D: TRBD1
J: TRBJ2-3
DNA: TGTGCCAGCAGCTTAGGCCGAACAGGGACAGCCAGCACAGATACGCAGTATTTT
CDR3: CASSLGRTGTASTDTQYF

size: many
V: TRBV20-1
D: -
J: TRBJ2-7
DNA: TGCAGTGCTAGAGGGACGCTGGAAGACGAGCAGTACTTC
CDR3: CSARGTLEDEQYF